These 25 T cell receptor beta chains share one sample of origin, sequenced in a study of response to subunit inactivated influenza vaccine. One entry per CDR3 protein, called by TCRdb with MiXCR from the RT-PCR reads. This sample has roughly 630,000 distinct CDR3 sequences, with 11% to 15% found just once. This specimen was PBMCs from blood, taken 14 to 15 days before vaccination. These receptors were obtained from a man aged 50 to 59 who received an inactivated influenza vaccine.

About this clonotype: This clone may be a read error of a much larger clone one base away. The gene calls are TRBV12-3 or TRBV12-4 and TRBJ2-1; D remains ambiguous. There are 12 residues in the CDR3. CDR3 coding DNA: TGTCCCAGCAGTGAGGCTATCAATGAGCAGTTCTTC. Protein: CPSSEAINEQFF.

The chain recombines TRBV4-3 with TRBJ2-6, with D possibly matching TRBD1 (6 bases). CDR3 size: 16 residues. The germline gives CDR1 LGHNA, CDR2 YSLEER. V was shortened by 8 bases and J by 4 bases, with 18 bases between the two germline ends. CDR3 sequence: CASRGPGATGANVLTF. In nucleotides, the CDR3 is TGCGCCAGCCGGGGACCAGGGGCAACCGGGGCCAACGTCCTGACTTTC.

The table lists this clonotype with a few counts. The chain is built from TRBV6-6 and TRBJ2-7; tentatively, D is TRBD1 (6 bases). V was pared by 7 bases and J by 6 bases, with 16 bases between. Germline V lookup: CDR1 MNHNY, CDR2 SVGAGI (reference sequence). The CDR3 covers 13 residues. DNA of the CDR3: TGTGCCAGCACCGACACAGGGTTTGGCGAGCAGTACTTC. This translates into CASTDTGFGEQYF.

The chain couples TRBV6-1 to TRBJ2-5; D is unresolved. This CDR3 comprises 15 residues. Germline CDR1 reads MNHNS; CDR2 reads SASEGT. V lost 5 bases and J 5 bases, leaving 18 bases between the germline ends. The CDR3 nucleotides read TGTGCCAGCAGTCCCTGGGGTAGCCAAGCGGAGACCCAGTACTTC. The encoded protein is CASSPWGSQAETQYF.

This chain links TRBV11-2 with TRBJ2-5; D might be TRBD1 (6 bases). CDR3 length: 13 residues. Trimming took 5 bases from V and 3 from J, leaving 10 bases between them. Germline CDR1 SGHAT, CDR2 FQNNGV. The DNA for the CDR3 is TGTGCCAGCAGCCCGGGACACAAAGAGACCCAGTACTTC. Translating gives CASSPGHKETQYF.

This clonotype was counted many times. The CDR3 DNA follows: TGCGCCAGCAGCCCAATGGGAGATAATAATTCACCCCTCCACTTT. Translated, it gives CASSPMGDNNSPLHF. The chain links TRBV4-3 to TRBJ1-6; the D is unclear. Germline assignment: CDR1 LGHNA and CDR2 YSLEER. This CDR3 is built from 15 residues. Deletions cut 4 bases from V and 5 bases from J, with 12 bases between.

This chain uses TRBV2 with TRBJ1-6; 7 bases match TRBD1. This CDR3 spans 12 amino acids. Germline CDR1 and CDR2: SNHLY and FYNNEI. V shed 7 bases, J shed 10 bases, and the junction held 4 bases outside the gene matches. CDR3 residues: CASTTGQSPLHF. DNA for the CDR3: TGTGCCAGCACGACAGGGCAATCACCCCTCCACTTT.

This clonotype was observed a handful of times. The V gene is TRBV20-1, the J gene TRBJ2-1; D is unresolved. The V end lost 3 bases, the J end lost 0 bases, and 9 bases lay between the germline ends. This CDR3 has 14 residues. Per the germline V gene, CDR1 is DFQATT and CDR2 is SNEGSKA (reference sequence). CDR3 sequence (DNA): TGCAGTGCTAGGGCGGAAAGCTCCTACAATGAGCAGTTCTTC. This sequence encodes CSARAESSYNEQFF.

V is TRBV2 and J is TRBJ2-5; D gene unclear. The germline V gene encodes CDR1 SNHLY and CDR2 FYNNEI. The V end lost 0 bases, the J end lost 4 bases, and 12 bases lay between the germline ends. The CDR3 consists of 15 residues. The CDR3 sequence is CASSEAGRVGETQYF. Here the CDR3 DNA reads TGTGCCAGCAGTGAAGCGGGTAGAGTGGGAGAGACCCAGTACTTC.

The chain combines TRBV5-1 with TRBJ2-4; no clear D gene. The CDR3 sequence is 15 residues long. The V end lost 0 bases, the J end lost 0 bases, and 7 bases lay between the germline ends. The germline CDR1 and CDR2 sequences are SGHRS and YFSETQ. The CDR3 region has the DNA TGCGCCAGCAGCTTGGAACTCCTAGCCAAAAACATTCAGTACTTC. Protein sequence: CASSLELLAKNIQYF.

This chain uses TRBV5-1 with TRBJ2-7; a possible D gene is TRBD1 (6 bases). The germline CDR1 and CDR2 sequences are SGHRS and YFSETQ. The CDR3 is made up of 15 amino acids. V was clipped by 4 bases and J by 4 bases, with 18 bases between them. The CDR3 nucleotides read TGCGCCAGCAGCCCGAGACCGGGACAAGAATACGAGCAGTACTTC. This gives the protein CASSPRPGQEYEQYF.

There are many counts of this clonotype. The CDR3 DNA reads as TGCAGCGTTGAAGTTCACGTCTCTGAAGCTTTCTTT. It codes for CSVEVHVSEAFF. The rearrangement links TRBV29-1 to TRBJ1-1; D unclear. Trimming stripped 1 base from V and 6 bases from J, with 9 bases between. The CDR3 has 12 residues. Germline lookup yields CDR1 SQVTM and CDR2 ANQGSEA.

The sample holds a few counts of this clonotype. The rearrangement uses TRBV5-6 and TRBJ2-1, with D possibly matching TRBD2 (6 bases). This CDR3 spans 13 amino acids. Germline CDR1 SGHDT, CDR2 YYEEEE. Trimming removed 4 bases at V and 6 bases at J, with 11 bases between. This CDR3 reads CASSTGGLNEQFF. CDR3 nucleotide sequence: TGTGCCAGCAGCACCGGGGGACTCAATGAGCAGTTCTTC.

The V gene is TRBV7-9, the J gene TRBJ2-7; TRBD1 might be the D (5 bases). This CDR3 is built from 13 residues. Trimming shortened V by 4 bases and J by 7 bases, and 14 bases separated the two germline ends. Germline CDR1 and CDR2: SEHNR and FQNEAQ (reference sequence). CDR3 in amino acids: CASSSPGKSEQYF. Here the CDR3 DNA reads TGTGCCAGCAGCTCCCCAGGGAAAAGTGAGCAGTACTTC.

The chain carries TRBV2 and TRBJ2-1; no clear D. From germline, CDR1 is SNHLY and CDR2 FYNNEI. The V gene lost 6 bases and the J gene lost 5 bases, with 11 bases spanning the gap. CDR3 length equals 13 residues. The CDR3: CASSQYWDNEQFF. In nucleotides, the CDR3 is TGTGCCAGCAGCCAATACTGGGACAATGAGCAGTTCTTC.

This rearrangement joins TRBV20-1 to TRBJ2-7; 9 bases are a match to TRBD1. Germline CDR1 is DFQATT and CDR2 is SNEGSKA (reference sequence). This CDR3 comprises 14 residues. The trim removed 6 bases at V and 1 base at J, leaving 7 bases unmatched. CDR3 loop: CSATGQGLSYEQYF. CDR3 coding DNA: TGCAGTGCGACCGGACAGGGGTTATCCTACGAGCAGTACTTC.

The rearrangement joins TRBV7-2 to TRBJ2-7; 8 positions agree with TRBD1. The V segment lost 0 bases and the J segment 5 bases; nucleotides outside the gene matches: 9. The CDR3 spans 16 residues. The V gene's germline CDR1 is SGHTA and CDR2 FQGNSA. CDR3 DNA: TGTGCCAGCAGCTTAGCGTTTTGGACAGGGAACCACGAGCAGTACTTC. This sequence encodes CASSLAFWTGNHEQYF.

J is TRBJ2-2 and V is TRBV6-2 or TRBV6-3; maybe TRBD2 (7 bases). This CDR3 region has 15 residues. Trimming cost V 1 base and J 7 bases, with 13 bases left between them. Germline V CDR1 and CDR2: MNHEY, SVGEGT. The CDR3 DNA follows: TGTGCCAGCAGTTACTTCGGGGGGCGAGGCGGGGAGCTGTTTTTT. This encodes CASSYFGGRGGELFF.

The chain carries TRBV6-1 and TRBJ2-1; 10 bases agree with TRBD2. CDR3 length: 15 amino acids. J gave up 4 bases and V 6 bases, and 6 bases lay outside the gene matches. Germline V gene data show CDR1 as MNHNS and CDR2 as SASEGT. CDR3 in amino acids: CASRNSGGPYNEQFF. As DNA, the CDR3 is TGTGCCAGCAGAAATAGCGGGGGGCCGTACAATGAGCAGTTCTTC.

Many counts were recorded for this clonotype. V gene TRBV10-3 combines with J gene TRBJ2-5, with a weak D call TRBD1 (5 bases). The germline V gene encodes CDR1 ENHRY and CDR2 SYGVKD. The length of the CDR3 is 15 residues. V was shortened by 3 bases and J by 2 bases, with 13 bases between the two germline ends. The CDR3 sequence is CAISETSGNQETQYF. In nucleotides, the CDR3 is TGTGCCATCAGTGAAACATCAGGGAATCAAGAGACCCAGTACTTC.

This clonotype showed up just a few times. The chain combines TRBV14 with TRBJ1-1; no definite D call. This CDR3 has 17 amino acids. The germline V gene has CDR1 SGHDN and CDR2 FVKESK. The V and J ends lost 0 bases and 4 bases respectively, with 18 bases between them. The CDR3: CASSQDWRWSGFTEAFF. In DNA form, the CDR3 reads TGTGCCAGCAGCCAAGATTGGAGGTGGAGCGGGTTCACTGAAGCTTTCTTT.

The chain uses TRBV20-1 and TRBJ2-2; 9 bases are a match to TRBD1. This CDR3 comprises 15 residues. Germline V gene lookup returns CDR1 DFQATT and CDR2 SNEGSKA (reference sequence). The V segment lost 3 bases and the J segment 1 base; nucleotides outside the gene matches: 3. This CDR3 reads CSASNRGRNTGELFF. The DNA of the CDR3 is TGCAGTGCTAGCAACAGGGGGCGGAACACCGGGGAGCTGTTTTTT.

This clonotype occurred a few times. The V gene is TRBV29-1, the J gene TRBJ2-3; D remains unclear. Deletions cut 1 base from V and 2 bases from J, with 7 bases between. Germline V CDR1 and CDR2: SQVTM, ANQGSEA. The CDR3 length is 13 residues. The CDR3 region is CSVEGRFTDTQYF. CDR3 DNA: TGCAGCGTTGAAGGAAGATTCACAGATACGCAGTATTTT.

The CDR3 is CASSQRQKETQYF. CDR3 in DNA: TGTGCCAGCAGCCAACGACAGAAAGAGACCCAGTACTTC. The chain combines TRBV3-1 with TRBJ2-5; possibly TRBD1 for D (5 bases). The CDR3 spans 13 residues. V lost 2 bases, J lost 3 bases, and 7 bases lay in between. Germline-derived CDR1 and CDR2 are LGHDT and YNNKEL (reference sequence).

This clonotype was seen a handful of times. The rearrangement uses TRBV9 and TRBJ2-1; D is uncertain. This CDR3 has 16 residues. Between the trimmed V and J ends, which lost 0 bases and 0 bases, there was a span of 10 bases. CDR1 SGDLS and CDR2 YYNGEE come from the germline V gene. The CDR3 DNA reads TGTGCCAGCAGCGTAGGTTCCGGGCCCTCCTACAATGAGCAGTTCTTC. Protein: CASSVGSGPSYNEQFF.